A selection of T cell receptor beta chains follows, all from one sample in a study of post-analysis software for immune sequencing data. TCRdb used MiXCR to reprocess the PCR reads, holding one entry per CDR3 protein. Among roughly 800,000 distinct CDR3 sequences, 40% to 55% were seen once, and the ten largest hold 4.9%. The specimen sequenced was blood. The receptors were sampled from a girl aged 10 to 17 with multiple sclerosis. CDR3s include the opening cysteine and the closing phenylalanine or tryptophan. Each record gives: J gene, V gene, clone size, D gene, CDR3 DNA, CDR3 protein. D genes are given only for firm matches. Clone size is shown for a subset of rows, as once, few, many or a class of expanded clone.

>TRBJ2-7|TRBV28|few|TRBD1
TGTGCCAGTCACCCGGCTGGGCAGGGGGTCTACGAGCAGTACTTC
CASHPAGQGVYEQYF
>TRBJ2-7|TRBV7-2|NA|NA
TGTGCCAGCAGCCCCCGGACCACAAGCTCCTACGAGCAGTACTTC
CASSPRTTSSYEQYF
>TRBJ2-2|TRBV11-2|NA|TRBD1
TGTGCCAGCAGCTTAGCTGGCGGACAGGGGACTTCGAACACCGGGGAGCTGTTTTTT
CASSLAGGQGTSNTGELFF
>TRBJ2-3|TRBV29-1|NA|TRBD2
TGCAGCGCCCTAGGGACTAGCGGGCTGACAGATACGCAGTATTTT
CSALGTSGLTDTQYF
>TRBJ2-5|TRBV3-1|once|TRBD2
TGTGCCAGCAGCCTCAGAGAAGGCGGGAGCACCCCTCAAGAGACCCAGTACTTC
CASSLREGGSTPQETQYF
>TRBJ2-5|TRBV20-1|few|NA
TGCAGTGCTAGAGACGAGGGAGTAGCGCGGGAGACCCAGTACTTC
CSARDEGVARETQYF
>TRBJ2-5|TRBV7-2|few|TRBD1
TGTGCCAGCAGCTTTACCGGGACAGGGGGCATAGAGACCCAGTACTTC
CASSFTGTGGIETQYF
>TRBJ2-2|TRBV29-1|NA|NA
TGCAGCGTTGGTTGGCAGGAGAACACCGGGGAGCTGTTTTTT
CSVGWQENTGELFF
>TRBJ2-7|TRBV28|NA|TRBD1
TGTGCCACCACCTCCCCCGGGACAGAATACGAGCAGTACTTC
CATTSPGTEYEQYF
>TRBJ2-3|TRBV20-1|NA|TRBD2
TGCAGTGCTCATCTAGCGGGCCCCACAGATACGCAGTATTTT
CSAHLAGPTDTQYF
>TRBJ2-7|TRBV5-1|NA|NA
TGCGCCAGCAGCGAGGACCCACCAACCTACGAGCAGTACTTC
CASSEDPPTYEQYF
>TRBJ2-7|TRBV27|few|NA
TGTGCCAGCAGATCCGGACAGTTCACCGAGCAGTACTTC
CASRSGQFTEQYF
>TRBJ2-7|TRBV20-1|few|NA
TGCAGGTGCGGGGACGACTCCTACGAGCAGTACTTC
CRCGDDSYEQYF
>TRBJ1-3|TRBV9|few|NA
TGTGCCAGCAGCGTAGCAGGGGTTGGAAACACCATATATTTT
CASSVAGVGNTIYF
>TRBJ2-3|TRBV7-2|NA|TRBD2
TGTGCCAGCAGCTTAGAGGTAGCGGGAGGGATTCGATTAGATACGCAGTATTTT
CASSLEVAGGIRLDTQYF
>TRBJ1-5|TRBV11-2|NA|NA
TGTGCCAGCAGCTTAGATCGCCCCAGGGATAGCAATCAGCCCCAGCATTTT
CASSLDRPRDSNQPQHF
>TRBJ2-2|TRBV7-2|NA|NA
TGTGCCAGCAGCCCAAGCCGGGACAAGAACACCGGGGAGCTGTTTTTT
CASSPSRDKNTGELFF
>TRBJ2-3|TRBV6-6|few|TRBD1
TGTGCCAGCAGTAACACAGGGGGCCGCACAGATACGCAGTATTTT
CASSNTGGRTDTQYF
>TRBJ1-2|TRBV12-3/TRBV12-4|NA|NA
TGTGCCAGCAGCTTCGCCCAGGGCTCTGGCTACACCTTC
CASSFAQGSGYTF
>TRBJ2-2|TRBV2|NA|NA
TGTGCCAGCAGTGGAAGGACGCTGAGAACCGGGGAGCTGTTTTTT
CASSGRTLRTGELFF
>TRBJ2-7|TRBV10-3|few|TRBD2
TGTGCCATCAGTGTGCTTAGCGGGAGGACCGAGCAGTACTTC
CAISVLSGRTEQYF
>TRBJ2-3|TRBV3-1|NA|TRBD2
TGTGCCAGCAGCCAAGTAGGACTAGCGGGGTCAAATACGCAGTATTTT
CASSQVGLAGSNTQYF
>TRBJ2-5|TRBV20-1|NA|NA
TGCAGTGCTAGGCGGGGCGTAGAGACCCAGTACTTC
CSARRGVETQYF
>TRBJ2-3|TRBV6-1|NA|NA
TGTGCCAGCAGTGAAACCGGACTGCCCCCCACAGATACGCAGTATTTT
CASSETGLPPTDTQYF
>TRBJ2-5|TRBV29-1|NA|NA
TGCAGCGTTGCCGCCGGGACGGGACCAGGGGCCCAGTACTTC
CSVAAGTGPGAQYF
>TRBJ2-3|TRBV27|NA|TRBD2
TGTGCCAGCAGATTAGCGGGAGGGATAAAAGATACGCAGTATTTT
CASRLAGGIKDTQYF
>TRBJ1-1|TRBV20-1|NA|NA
TGCAGTGCTAGAGATTGGGTGAACACTGAAGCTTTCTTT
CSARDWVNTEAFF
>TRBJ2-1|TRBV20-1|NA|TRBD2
TGCAGTGCTAGAGATCGACTAGCGGGAGTCAATGAGCAGTTCTTC
CSARDRLAGVNEQFF
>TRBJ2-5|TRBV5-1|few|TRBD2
TGCGCCAGCAGCTTGGGAGGGAGCGGGGGTCAAGAGACCCAGTACTTC
CASSLGGSGGQETQYF
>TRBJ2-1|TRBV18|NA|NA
TGTGCCAGCTCACCACCGAAGGCAGAGCAGTTCTTC
CASSPPKAEQFF
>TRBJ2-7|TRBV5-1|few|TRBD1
TGCGCCAGCAGCTTGGGAAGGGACAGGGGCTACGAGCAGTACTTC
CASSLGRDRGYEQYF
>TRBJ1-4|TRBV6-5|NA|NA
TGTGCCAGCAGTCAGCTGGGAGTTGGAAAACTGTTTTTT
CASSQLGVGKLFF
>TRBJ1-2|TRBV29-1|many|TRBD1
TGCAGCGCTAGGGACAGAGCTAACTATGGCTACACCTTC
CSARDRANYGYTF
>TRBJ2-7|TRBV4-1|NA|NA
TGCGCCAGCAGCCAGGGGCTAGCGACCTCCTACGAGCAGTACTTC
CASSQGLATSYEQYF
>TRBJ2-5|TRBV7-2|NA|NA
TGTGCCAGCAGTTTAGGGGGGAGGGCACAAGAGACCCAGTACTTC
CASSLGGRAQETQYF
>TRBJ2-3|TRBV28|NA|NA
TGTGCCAGCAGTTTATCCCCATACGACGGCCCTAGCACAGATACGCAGTATTTT
CASSLSPYDGPSTDTQYF
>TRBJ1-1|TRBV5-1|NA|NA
TGCGCCAGCAGGATGGGGGGACGGATGAACACTGAAGCTTTCTTT
CASRMGGRMNTEAFF
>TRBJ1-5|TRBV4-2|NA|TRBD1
TGTGCCAGCAGCCACCTTGGACAGGACAGCAATCAGCCCCAGCATTTT
CASSHLGQDSNQPQHF
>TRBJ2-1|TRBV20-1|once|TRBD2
TGCAGTGCCATAGGCGGGAGCACCTACAATGAGCAGTTCTTC
CSAIGGSTYNEQFF
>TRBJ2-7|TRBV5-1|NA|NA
TGCGCCAGCAGCTTGATGGACGGAGTGTACGAGCAGTACTTC
CASSLMDGVYEQYF
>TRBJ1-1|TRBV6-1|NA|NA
TGTGCCAGCCCAGAGGGGGGAGGAGTGTCAACTTTCTTT
CASPEGGGVSTFF
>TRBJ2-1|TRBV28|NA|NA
TGTGCCAGCAGTCCGATCCTGGGCAGCTACAATGGGCAGTTCTTC
CASSPILGSYNGQFF
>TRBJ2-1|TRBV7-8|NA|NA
TGTGCCAGCAGCCCCCGGAGGGCGGACAATGAGCAGTTCTTC
CASSPRRADNEQFF
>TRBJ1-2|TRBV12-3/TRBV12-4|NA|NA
TGTGCCAGCAGTTTAGCGAGTACGAGTGTTGGTAGCTACACCTTC
CASSLASTSVGSYTF
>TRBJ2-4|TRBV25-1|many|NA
TGTGCCAGCAGTGACAGGGCCAAAAACATTCAGTACTTC
CASSDRAKNIQYF
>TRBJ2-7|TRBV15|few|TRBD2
TGTGCCACCAGCAGACCAGAACTAGCGGGAAAACGCTACGAGCAGTACTTC
CATSRPELAGKRYEQYF
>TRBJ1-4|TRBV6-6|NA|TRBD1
TGTGCCAGCAGCGACCCTACAGGGGGCATGTATGAAAAACTGTTTTTT
CASSDPTGGMYEKLFF
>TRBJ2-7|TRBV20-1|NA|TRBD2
TGCAGTGCTCGCCAGACAGGGCCGAACACGGATCCGGGTAGCGGGAGCTCCTACGAGCAGTACTTC
CSARQTGPNTDPGSGSSYEQYF
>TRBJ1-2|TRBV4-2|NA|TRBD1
TGTGCCAGCAGCCAAGAGGGGACCGGGACAGGGGGCTCGGGGGGCTACACCTTC
CASSQEGTGTGGSGGYTF
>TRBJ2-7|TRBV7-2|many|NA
TGTGCCAGCAGCTTAGACTACTCCTACGAGCAGTACTTC
CASSLDYSYEQYF
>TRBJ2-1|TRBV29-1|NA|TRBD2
TGCAGCGTTGTAGAAGGCGGGAGGGGTGCGTTCTTC
CSVVEGGRGAFF
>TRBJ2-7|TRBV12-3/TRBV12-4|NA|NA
TGTGCCAGCAGTCCCGGGGGACAGTACGAGCAGTACTTC
CASSPGGQYEQYF